This T cell receptor (beta chain) was captured in a study of cytomegalovirus exposure and HLA in healthy donors. Findings and limits, study-wide: High sensitivity and specificity were reportedly achieved when the classifier diagnosed cytomegalovirus status. A few of the chains that were CMV-associated were confirmed in vitro to be specific for CMV antigens.

The V and J ends lost 2 bases and 8 bases respectively, with 16 bases between them. Germline V gene sequence: CDR1 KGHSH, CDR2 LQKENI. The CDR3 is made up of 15 amino acids. For this clone: Its matching antigen is unknown.

Sequencing was performed with immunoSEQ multiplex PCR; in TCRdb, only in-frame clones are kept and a portion is missing. In the table there are about 160,000 clones, approximately 89% of which are singletons. Sequenced sample: PBMCs. V usage is TRBV18 and J usage is TRBJ2-1; possibly TRBD2 for D (7 bases). This receptor was obtained from a woman aged 18-30 years in good health and CMV-seropositive. In DNA, the CDR3 is TGTGCCAGCTCACCAGGGGGGGCGCCTCAGGATGAGCAGTTCTTC. It codes for CASSPGGAPQDEQFF. The full variable domain, its missing parts supplied by reference TRBV18 and TRBJ2-1, is NAGVMQNPRHLVRRRGQEARLRCSPMKGHSHVYWYRQLPEEGLKFMVYLQKENIIDESGMPKERFSAEFPKEGPSILRIQQVVRGDSAAYFCASSPGGAPQDEQFFGPGTRLTVL.